This T cell receptor beta chain was found in a study of radiation and T cells in renal cell carcinoma. Study-wide results and limits: In nephrectomy-only tumors, top 100 clonotypes averaged approximately 40%, versus 54% irradiated. Irradiated tumors held more dominant CDR3 motifs than control tumors.

The CDR3 runs to 15 residues. Germline-derived CDR1 and CDR2 are LNHDA and SQIVND (reference sequence). V lost 2 bases to trimming and J lost 7 bases; unmatched junction nucleotides: 4. Of note for this clone: The antigen is unknown.

Treatment specified: treatment-naive control, cytoreductive nephrectomy. The patient's renal cell carcinoma had clear cell pathology. Sequenced control tumors were from about a dozen males and several females, median age approximately 62. Clones were read by immunoSEQ multiplex PCR, and TCRdb kept only the in-frame ones, dropping some. The sample lists over 8,000 clones; roughly 67% were seen once. The V call is TRBV19, the J call TRBJ1-6, with 8 bases that match TRBD1. The sample was tumor tissue, taken from a patient whose treatment was nephrectomy without radiotherapy. The TCR sequence derives from a man in his fifties or sixties with renal cell carcinoma. The CDR3 bases are TGTGCCAGTAGTATACAGGACAGGGCGAATTCACCCCTCCACTTT. This encodes CASSIQDRANSPLHF.